This T cell receptor (beta chain) was recovered during a study of graft-versus-host responses after intestinal transplantation. Worth noting for this clone: The antigen remains undetermined.

Assay used: immunoSEQ multiplex PCR; TCRdb lists only in-frame clones, some missing. Here the sample spans about 94,000 clones, about 91% being singletons. The CDR3 is 15 amino acids. J lost 2 bases, V lost 4 bases, and 5 bases had no gene match. Germline V lookup: CDR1 SGHRS, CDR2 YFSETQ. This rearrangement joins TRBV5-1 to TRBJ2-7; 11 bases are a match to TRBD2. This clonotype was obtained from a human donor who received an intestinal transplant. The source was unstimulated CD8+ T cells sorted from spleen or lymph node cells, collected before intestinal transplant. CDR3 amino acids: CASSTGTSGPYEQYF. The CDR3 bases are TGCGCCAGCAGCACCGGGACTAGCGGCCCCTACGAGCAGTACTTC.